A single T cell receptor beta chain is shown here with its context. This sample was taken from a study of blood T cell repertoires in COVID-19. Libraries were prepared by immunoSEQ multiplex PCR; TCRdb keeps only in-frame clonotypes and omits some of them. Among around 250,000 clones listed, 86% were seen once. In germline, CDR1 is SGHDN, CDR2 FVKESK. The CDR3 has 12 amino acids. V lost 3 bases and J 6 bases, leaving 8 bases between the germline ends. This receptor was taken from an elderly man with acute or convalescent COVID-19. The genes are TRBV14 and TRBJ1-2; D may be TRBD1 (6 bases). Input material: peripheral blood. The CDR3 reads CASSHEGDGYTF. The CDR3 DNA is TGTGCCAGCAGCCACGAGGGGGATGGCTACACCTTC.